This T cell receptor (beta chain) was found in a study of blood T cell repertoires in COVID-19. On the study more broadly: Researchers got acute and convalescent COVID-19 samples from the United States, Italy and Spain. From T cells, B-cell-depleted T cells, or PBMCs came the material, which was cDNA or gDNA.

Original methodology: Nucleated cell number was recorded as an estimate derived from reference gene primer amplification. Profiled with immunoSEQ multiplex PCR; TCRdb holds only in-frame clones, not every one. That table furnishes V, J and clone size, whereas the DNA furnished D and trimming. Among 200,000 to 300,000 clones listed, approximately 90% were seen once. Trimming at V came to 5 bases and at J to 3 bases, leaving 4 bases not matched to a gene. Germline CDR1 and CDR2: SGHTA and FQGTGA. The CDR3 sequence is 15 residues long. The sequenced sample consisted of peripheral blood. The sequence was obtained from a woman aged 40 to 50 who had recovered from COVID-19. The V and J genes are TRBV7-3 and TRBJ1-6; TRBD1 matches at 7 bases. CDR3: CASSRGDSYNSPLHF. The CDR3 DNA reads as TGTGCCAGCAGCCGAGGGGACAGCTATAATTCACCCCTCCACTTT.